Following are 20 T cell receptor beta chains from one sample sequenced in a study of breast tumors, draining lymph nodes, adjacent tissues. Breast cancer patients provided tissue from their axillary draining lymph nodes. TCRdb used MiXCR to reprocess the multiplex PCR reads, holding one entry per CDR3 protein. The sample records about 80,000 distinct CDR3 sequences, roughly 20% being singletons. Input material: axillary lymph node tissue. The receptors stem from a female donor with breast cancer. Some clones in this sample may be carry-over from other donors' samples.

This clonotype was counted at least ten times. This rearrangement joins TRBV29-1 to TRBJ2-7, with TRBD2 as a possible D gene (5 bases). This CDR3 region has 12 residues. From germline, CDR1 is SQVTM and CDR2 ANQGSEA. Trimming took off 4 bases at V and 4 bases at J, with 11 bases between the two ends. The DNA of the CDR3 is TGCAGCGTTGCCCGGGAAGGTTACGAGCAGTACTTC. Translated: CSVAREGYEQYF.

Many counts were recorded for this clonotype. The chain is built from TRBV20-1 and TRBJ2-5; unclear D gene. Trimming stripped 2 bases from V and 5 bases from J, with 12 bases between. From germline, CDR1 is DFQATT and CDR2 SNEGSKA (reference sequence). The CDR3 consists of 13 residues. Here the CDR3 reads CSARTPLGETQYF. The CDR3 DNA reads as TGCAGTGCTAGAACCCCGTTAGGCGAGACCCAGTACTTC.

This clonotype has just a few counts. The chain links TRBV13 to TRBJ1-5; weak D call: TRBD1 (5 bases). The CDR3 is 14 residues long. V was clipped by 3 bases and J by 1 base, with 7 bases between them. From germline, CDR1 is PRHDT and CDR2 FYEKMQ (reference sequence). DNA of the CDR3: TGTGCCAGCAGCTTCCGGGACAGCAATCAGCCCCAGCATTTT. It encodes CASSFRDSNQPQHF.

This clonotype occurred many times. V is TRBV5-6 and J is TRBJ2-7; either TRBD1 or TRBD2 may supply D (5 bases each). The CDR3 runs 15 residues. V lost 7 bases and J lost 3, with 20 bases in between. Germline assignment: CDR1 SGHDT and CDR2 YYEEEE. CDR3 nucleotides: TGTGCCAGCCAGATGGGGGAATCCCCGCTCTACGAGCAGTACTTC. This translates into CASQMGESPLYEQYF.

This clonotype is deemed medium-sized. The chain combines TRBV7-2 with TRBJ2-1; D could derive from TRBD1 or TRBD2 (5 bases each). V lost 5 bases, J lost 12 bases, and 26 bases lay in between. Looked up from germline, CDR1 is SGHTA and CDR2 is FQGNSA. The CDR3 consists of 16 residues. For the CDR3, the DNA is TGTGCCAGCAGCGTCGCAGGGACGCTTTCCCAACAAGGGCAGTTCTTC. This codes for CASSVAGTLSQQGQFF. Full variable domain (outside the CDR3, taken from reference TRBV7-2 and TRBJ2-1): GAGVSQSPSNKVTEKGKDVELRCDPISGHTALYWYRQSLGQGLEFLIYFQGNSAPDKSGLPSDRFSAERTGGSVSTLTIQRTQQEDSAVYLCASSVAGTLSQQGQFFGPGTRLTVL.

The V gene is TRBV28, the J gene TRBJ1-6; the D gene is possibly TRBD1 (5 bases). Germline assignment: CDR1 MDHEN and CDR2 SYDVKM. The CDR3 spans 15 residues. V was clipped by 2 bases and J by 10 bases, with 15 bases between them. The CDR3: CASSLGRAGGSPLHF. For the CDR3, the DNA is TGTGCCAGCAGTTTAGGGAGGGCGGGGGGGTCACCCCTCCACTTT.

On this clonotype: Possible read error: a much larger clone is one base away. The chain recombines TRBV19 with TRBJ2-2; no clear D. The CDR3 totals 14 residues. Germline lookup yields CDR1 LNHDA and CDR2 SQIVND (reference sequence). The CDR3 nucleotides are TGTGCCAGTGGTATAGAACTCGACACCGGGGAGCTGTTTTTT. Translating it yields CASGIELDTGELFF.

This clonotype has ten or more counts. This chain connects TRBV6-2 or TRBV6-3 to TRBJ2-5; D unclear. Germline values: CDR1 MNHEY, CDR2 SVGEGT. The CDR3 spans 12 residues. The V and J ends lost 5 bases and 4 bases respectively, with 8 bases between them. The CDR3 region has the DNA TGTGCCAGCAGTCAGATAGCAGAGACCCAGTACTTC. This sequence encodes CASSQIAETQYF.

This clonotype was seen repeatedly, ten times or more. This chain joins TRBV5-4 and TRBJ2-2; D gene unclear. The germline V and J ends were trimmed by 2 bases and 8 bases, with 10 bases remaining between them. Germline CDR1 reads SGHNT; CDR2 reads YYREEE (reference sequence). There are 13 residues in the CDR3. CDR3 loop: CASSLILTGELFF. The CDR3 DNA reads TGTGCCAGCAGCTTAATTTTGACAGGGGAGCTGTTTTTT.

This clonotype was detected many times. The rearrangement joins TRBV6-1 to TRBJ2-7; D is perhaps TRBD2 (5 bases). From germline, CDR1 is MNHNS and CDR2 SASEGT. This CDR3 spans 14 amino acids. With 3 bases removed from V and 3 bases from J, the gap between germline ends came to 12 bases. The CDR3 reads CASSDFGSGYEQYF. CDR3 DNA sequence: TGTGCCAGCAGTGATTTCGGAAGCGGCTACGAGCAGTACTTC.

This clonotype was observed many times. The rearrangement joins TRBV7-2 to TRBJ2-2; TRBD2 aligns across 14 bases. The CDR3 extends over 17 amino acids. Germline values: CDR1 SGHTA, CDR2 FQGNSA. The J segment lost 8 bases and the V segment lost 5 bases, leaving 10 bases of the junction unmatched. CDR3 in DNA: TGTGCCAGCAGCCCAACGGGACTAGCGGGAGTCGTGGGGGAGCTGTTTTTT. Translated, it gives CASSPTGLAGVVGELFF.

This clonotype has at least ten counts. The chain combines TRBV10-2 with TRBJ1-2; D ambiguous. Trimming left V 5 bases short and J 0 bases short, with 7 bases between. This CDR3 is built from 13 residues. CDR1 is WSHSY, CDR2 SAAADI, per germline. DNA of the CDR3: TGCGCCAGCAGTCAAGGGTCTAACTATGGCTACACCTTC. Its translation: CASSQGSNYGYTF.

This clonotype has at least ten counts. V gene TRBV6-2 or TRBV6-3 combines with J gene TRBJ2-7; 9 positions agree with TRBD2. Germline CDR1 reads MNHEY; CDR2 reads SVGEGT. This CDR3 is 15 amino acids long. V shed 2 bases, J shed 3 bases, and the junction held 5 bases outside the gene matches. CDR3 in amino acids: CASSYGGRAYYEQYF. The CDR3 coding sequence is TGTGCCAGCAGTTACGGCGGGAGGGCCTACTACGAGCAGTACTTC.

This clonotype was counted ten times or more. CDR3 protein: CSARTSGSSRDTQYF. The CDR3 bases are TGCAGTGCTAGGACTAGCGGGAGTTCTCGAGATACGCAGTATTTT. This sequence joins TRBV20-1 and TRBJ2-3; 12 nucleotides align to TRBD2. Germline-derived CDR1 and CDR2 are DFQATT and SNEGSKA (reference sequence). The CDR3 covers 15 residues. V was pared by 3 bases and J by 5 bases, with 6 bases of the junction left unmatched.

This clonotype has only a few counts. The V and J genes are TRBV30 and TRBJ1-5; D is perhaps TRBD1 (6 bases). Germline V lookup: CDR1 GTSNPN, CDR2 SVGIG (reference sequence). V was trimmed by 3 bases and J by 0 bases, leaving 12 bases between them. There are 15 residues in the CDR3. The CDR3 DNA sequence: TGTGCCTGGAGCGTGGGGGGCCTTAGCAATCAGCCCCAGCATTTT. This codes for CAWSVGGLSNQPQHF.

This clonotype was counted ten times or more. The chain joins TRBV20-1 to TRBJ2-1; 13 positions match TRBD2. V lost 0 bases to trimming and J lost 3 bases; unmatched junction nucleotides: 8. The germline CDR1 and CDR2 sequences are DFQATT and SNEGSKA (reference sequence). The CDR3 runs 18 residues. The CDR3 sequence: CSAREGLAGRGFYNEQFF. As DNA, the CDR3 is TGCAGTGCTAGAGAGGGACTAGCGGGAAGAGGGTTCTACAATGAGCAGTTCTTC.

Many counts were recorded for this clonotype. V usage is TRBV6-5 and J usage is TRBJ1-6, with D perhaps matching TRBD1 (5 bases). Trimming removed 0 bases from V and 3 bases from J, with 18 bases in between. The CDR3 has 19 residues. Germline V gene sequence: CDR1 MNHEY, CDR2 SVGAGI. CDR3 in amino acids: CASSYSYVGRGGYNSPLHF. CDR3 DNA sequence: TGTGCCAGCAGTTACTCTTACGTCGGTAGGGGCGGCTATAATTCACCCCTCCACTTT.

This clonotype was counted many times. This chain joins TRBV6-2 or TRBV6-3 and TRBJ2-5; a weak D match, TRBD1 (6 bases). The V end was cut by 6 bases, the J end by 5 bases, with 13 bases between. The CDR3 is 13 amino acids. The germline V gene has CDR1 MNHEY and CDR2 SVGEGT. Here the CDR3 DNA reads TGTGCCAGCAGCTGGGGGCCTGCGGAGACCCAGTACTTC. Protein: CASSWGPAETQYF.

Of note for this clonotype: This clone may be a read error of a much larger clone one base away. V gene TRBV7-2 combines with J gene TRBJ1-5, with D possibly being TRBD1 (5 bases). Germline-derived CDR1 and CDR2 are SGHTA and FQGNSA. The V gene lost 5 bases and the J gene lost 4 bases, with 15 bases spanning the gap. This CDR3 spans 15 amino acids. CDR3 coding DNA: TGTGCCAGCAGCACGGGACTCCCTGGGAATCAGCCCCAGCATTTT. This gives the protein CASSTGLPGNQPQHF.

In its sample, this clonotype was seen many times. The chain links TRBV5-1 to TRBJ1-6, with 7 bases lining up with TRBD1. CDR1 is SGHRS and CDR2 is YFSETQ in the germline V gene. The CDR3 runs 18 residues. Unmatched junction bases numbered 17, after V lost 4 bases and J lost 7 bases. CDR3 amino acids: CASSPQGGYRAENSPLHF. The CDR3 nucleotides read TGCGCCAGCAGCCCTCAGGGGGGGTACAGGGCTGAGAATTCACCCCTCCACTTT. Complete variable domain (other parts from reference TRBV5-1 and TRBJ1-6): KAGVTQTPRYLIKTRGQQVTLSCSPISGHRSVSWYQQTPGQGLQFLFEYFSETQRNKGNFPGRFSGRQFSNSRSEMNVSTLELGDSALYLCASSPQGGYRAENSPLHFGNGTRLTVT.